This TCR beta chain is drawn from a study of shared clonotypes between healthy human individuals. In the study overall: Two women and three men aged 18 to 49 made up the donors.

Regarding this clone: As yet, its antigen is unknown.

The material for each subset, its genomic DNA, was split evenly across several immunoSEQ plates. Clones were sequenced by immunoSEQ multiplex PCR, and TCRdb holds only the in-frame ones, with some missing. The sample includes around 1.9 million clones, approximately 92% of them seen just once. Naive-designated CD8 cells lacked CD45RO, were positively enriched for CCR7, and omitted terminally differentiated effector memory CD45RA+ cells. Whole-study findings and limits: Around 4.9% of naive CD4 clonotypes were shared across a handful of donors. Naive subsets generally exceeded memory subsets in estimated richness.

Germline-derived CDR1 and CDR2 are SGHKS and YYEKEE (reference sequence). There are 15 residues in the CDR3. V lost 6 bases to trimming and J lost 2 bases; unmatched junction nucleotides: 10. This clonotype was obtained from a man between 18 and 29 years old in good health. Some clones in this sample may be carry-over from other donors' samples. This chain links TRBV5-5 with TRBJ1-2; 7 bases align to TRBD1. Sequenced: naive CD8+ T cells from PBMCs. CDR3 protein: CASTPYSRGNYGYTF. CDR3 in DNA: TGTGCCAGCACCCCGTATAGCAGGGGGAACTATGGCTACACCTTC. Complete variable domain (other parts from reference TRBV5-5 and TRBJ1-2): DAGVTQSPTHLIKTRGQQVTLRCSPISGHKSVSWYQQVLGQGPQFIFQYYEKEERGRGNFPDRFSARQFPNYSSELNVNALLLGDSALYLCASTPYSRGNYGYTFGSGTRLTVV.